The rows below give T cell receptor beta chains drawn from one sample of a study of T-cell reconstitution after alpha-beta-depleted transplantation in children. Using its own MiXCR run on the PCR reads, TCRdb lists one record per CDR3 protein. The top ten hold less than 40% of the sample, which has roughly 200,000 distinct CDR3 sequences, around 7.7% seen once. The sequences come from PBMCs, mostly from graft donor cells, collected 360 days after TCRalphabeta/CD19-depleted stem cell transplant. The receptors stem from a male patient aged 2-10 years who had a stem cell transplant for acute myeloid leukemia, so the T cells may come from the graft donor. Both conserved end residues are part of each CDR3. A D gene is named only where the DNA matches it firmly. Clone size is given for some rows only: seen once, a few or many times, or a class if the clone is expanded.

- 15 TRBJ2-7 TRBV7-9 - CASSLVLGGLNEQYF TGTGCCAGCAGCTTAGTTCTGGGGGGGCTGAACGAGCAGTACTTC
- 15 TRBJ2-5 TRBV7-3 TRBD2 CASSLTAGGSETQYF TGTGCCAGCAGCTTAACGGCGGGGGGCTCGGAGACCCAGTACTTC
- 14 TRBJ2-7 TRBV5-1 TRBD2 CASSSGRKTYEQYF TGCGCCAGCAGCAGCGGGAGAAAGACCTACGAGCAGTACTTC
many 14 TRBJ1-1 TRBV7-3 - CASSSGPANTEAFF TGTGCCAGCAGCTCCGGCCCGGCGAACACTGAAGCTTTCTTT
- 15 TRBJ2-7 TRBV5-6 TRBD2 CASSWSGRASDEQYF TGTGCCAGCAGCTGGAGCGGGAGGGCTTCCGACGAGCAGTACTTC
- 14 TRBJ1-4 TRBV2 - CASRLTGLNEKLFF TGTGCCAGCAGACTGACAGGCCTGAATGAAAAACTGTTTTTT
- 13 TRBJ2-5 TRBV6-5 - CASSSWFRETQYF TGTGCCAGCAGTTCGTGGTTTAGGGAGACCCAGTACTTC
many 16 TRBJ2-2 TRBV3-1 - CASSQGPDTYTGELFF TGTGCCAGCAGCCAAGGCCCTGACACCTACACCGGGGAGCTGTTTTTT
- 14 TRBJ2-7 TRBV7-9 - CASSLRGQPYEQYF TGTGCCAGCAGCTTAAGGGGACAACCCTACGAGCAGTACTTC
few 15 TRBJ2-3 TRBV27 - CASSSFRSTGDTQYF TGTGCCAGCAGTTCCTTCCGATCGACGGGGGATACGCAGTATTTT
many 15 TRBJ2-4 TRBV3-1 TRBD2 CASSLDTSVGNIQYF TGTGCCAGCAGCCTTGATACTAGCGTGGGAAACATTCAGTACTTC
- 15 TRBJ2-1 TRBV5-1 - CASSLGHSSYNEQFF TGCGCCAGCAGCTTGGGCCATAGCTCCTACAATGAGCAGTTCTTC